This T cell receptor beta chain was captured by sequencing in a study of technical replicates of blood from several donors. Clones were sequenced by immunoSEQ multiplex PCR, and TCRdb holds only the in-frame ones, with some missing. The sample lists 90,000 or so clones, about 95% seen once, with 0.34% in the top ten. The germline V gene encodes CDR1 SGHVS and CDR2 FQNEAQ. The CDR3 extends over 16 amino acids. The junction had 8 bases not matched to a gene; V was cut back by 4 bases and J by 2 bases. The V and J genes are TRBV7-8 and TRBJ2-7; TRBD2 matches at 10 bases. The specimen sequenced was T cells isolated from PBMCs. The source is a human donor in good health. The CDR3 DNA is TGTGCCAGCAGCTACTCCGGGACTAGCGCAACCTACGAGCAGTACTTC. Translation: CASSYSGTSATYEQYF.